This T cell receptor beta chain originates from a study of CD8 T cells in Susac syndrome. Random hexamers served to reverse transcribe about 0.5 to 1 ug RNA. immunoSEQ multiplex PCR amplified TCR beta CDR3 across 54 Vbeta, 13 Jbeta. TCRdb processed the immunoSEQ multiplex PCR reads anew with MiXCR; each CDR3 protein has one entry. The sample lists about 53,000 distinct CDR3 sequences, roughly 94% occurring once. The table lists this clonotype with a count of one. The CDR3 consists of 15 residues. Looked up from germline, CDR1 is MRHNA and CDR2 is SNTAGT. V was pared by 3 bases and J by 0 bases, with 12 bases between.

Sequencing used CD8+ T cells from PBMCs. The genes are TRBV6-4 and TRBJ2-7, with a weak D call TRBD1 (5 bases). This sequence was found in a human donor with Susac syndrome. The CDR3 loop is CASSEGQGSSYEQYF. CDR3 coding DNA: TGTGCCAGCAGTGAGGGGCAGGGATCCTCCTACGAGCAGTACTTC.